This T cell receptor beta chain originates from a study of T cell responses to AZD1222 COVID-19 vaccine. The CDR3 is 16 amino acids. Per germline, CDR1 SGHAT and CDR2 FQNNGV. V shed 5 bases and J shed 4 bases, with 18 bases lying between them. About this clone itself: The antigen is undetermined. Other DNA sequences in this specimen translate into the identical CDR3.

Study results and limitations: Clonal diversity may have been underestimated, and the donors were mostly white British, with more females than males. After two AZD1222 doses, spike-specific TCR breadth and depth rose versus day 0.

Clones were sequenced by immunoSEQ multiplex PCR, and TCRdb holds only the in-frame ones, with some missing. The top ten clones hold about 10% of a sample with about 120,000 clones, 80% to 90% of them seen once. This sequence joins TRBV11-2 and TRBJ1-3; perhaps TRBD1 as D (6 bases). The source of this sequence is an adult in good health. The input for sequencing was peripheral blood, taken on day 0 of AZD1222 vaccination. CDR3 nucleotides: TGTGCCAGCAGCCAAAGGGGGGGATCAGGGGGAAACACCATATATTTT. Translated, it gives CASSQRGGSGGNTIYF. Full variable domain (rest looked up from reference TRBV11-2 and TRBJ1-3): EAGVAQSPRYKIIEKRQSVAFWCNPISGHATLYWYQQILGQGPKLLIQFQNNGVVDDSQLPKDRFSAERLKGVDSTLKIQPAKLEDSAVYLCASSQRGGSGGNTIYFGEGSWLTVV.